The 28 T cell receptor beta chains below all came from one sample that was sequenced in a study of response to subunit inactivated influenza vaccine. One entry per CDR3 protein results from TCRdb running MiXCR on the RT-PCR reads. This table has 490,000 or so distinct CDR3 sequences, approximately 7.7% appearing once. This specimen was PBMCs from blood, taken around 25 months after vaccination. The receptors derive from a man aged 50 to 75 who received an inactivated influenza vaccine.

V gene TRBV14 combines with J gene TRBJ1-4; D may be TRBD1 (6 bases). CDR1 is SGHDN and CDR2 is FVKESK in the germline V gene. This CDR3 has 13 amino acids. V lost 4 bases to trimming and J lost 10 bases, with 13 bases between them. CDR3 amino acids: CASSLGTQGKLFF. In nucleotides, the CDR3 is TGTGCCAGCAGCCTGGGGACACAAGGAAAACTGTTTTTT. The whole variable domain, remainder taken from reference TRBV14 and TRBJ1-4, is EAGVTQFPSHSVIEKGQTVTLRCDPISGHDNLYWYRRVMGKEIKFLLHFVKESKQDESGMPNNRFLAERTGGTYSTLKVQPAELEDSGVYFCASSLGTQGKLFFGSGTQLSVL.

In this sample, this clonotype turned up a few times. For the CDR3, the DNA is TGCAGCGTTGGCCAAGGACTAGGTTTAGGAGAGACCCAGTACTTC. It yields the protein CSVGQGLGLGETQYF. This sequence joins TRBV29-1 and TRBJ2-5, with 7 nucleotides matching TRBD2. Per the germline V gene, CDR1 is SQVTM and CDR2 is ANQGSEA. This CDR3 is 15 amino acids long. V shed 4 bases and J 4 bases; nucleotides not matched to a gene: 12.

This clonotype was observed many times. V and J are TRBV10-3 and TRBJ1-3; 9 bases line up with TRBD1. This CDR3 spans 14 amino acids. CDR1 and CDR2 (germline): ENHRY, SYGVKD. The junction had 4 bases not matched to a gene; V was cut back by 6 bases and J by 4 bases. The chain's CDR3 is CAIRGQGLGNTIYF. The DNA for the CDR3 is TGTGCCATCAGAGGACAGGGGTTGGGAAACACCATATATTTT.

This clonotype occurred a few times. Written as DNA, the CDR3 is TGTGCCAGCAGCCAATCGAACATTCAGTACTTC. This gives the protein CASSQSNIQYF. This chain links TRBV4-2 with TRBJ2-4; no clear D. The germline CDR1 and CDR2 sequences are LGHNA and YNFKEQ. There are 11 residues in the CDR3. Trimming removed 2 bases from V and 7 bases from J, with 3 bases in between.

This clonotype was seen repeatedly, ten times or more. DNA of the CDR3: TGCAGCGTTGAAGAGCCGACCGGACCCTCCTACAATGAGCAGTTCTTC. It translates to CSVEEPTGPSYNEQFF. This chain joins TRBV29-1 and TRBJ2-1; D is ambiguous. Trimming stripped 0 bases from V and 0 bases from J, with 12 bases between. Germline CDR1 reads SQVTM; CDR2 reads ANQGSEA. The CDR3 is made up of 16 amino acids.

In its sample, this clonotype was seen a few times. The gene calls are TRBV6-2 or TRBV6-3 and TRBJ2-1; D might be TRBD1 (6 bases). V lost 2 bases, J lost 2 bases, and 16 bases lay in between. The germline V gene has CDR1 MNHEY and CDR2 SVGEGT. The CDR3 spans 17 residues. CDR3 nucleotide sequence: TGTGCCAGCAGTTACCCAGACCACAGGGAGCCCTACAATGAGCAGTTCTTC. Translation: CASSYPDHREPYNEQFF.

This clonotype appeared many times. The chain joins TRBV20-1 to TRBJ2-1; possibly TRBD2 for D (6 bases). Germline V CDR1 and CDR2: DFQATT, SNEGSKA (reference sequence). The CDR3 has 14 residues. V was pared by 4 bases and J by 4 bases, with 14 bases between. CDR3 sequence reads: CSAIHAGRYNEQFF. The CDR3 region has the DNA TGCAGTGCTATACATGCGGGGAGGTACAATGAGCAGTTCTTC.

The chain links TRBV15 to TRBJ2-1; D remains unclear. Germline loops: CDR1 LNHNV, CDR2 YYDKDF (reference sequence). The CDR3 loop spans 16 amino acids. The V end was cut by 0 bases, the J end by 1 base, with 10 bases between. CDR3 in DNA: TGTGCCACCAGCAGAGATCCGGGCAGTTCCTACAATGAGCAGTTCTTC. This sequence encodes CATSRDPGSSYNEQFF.

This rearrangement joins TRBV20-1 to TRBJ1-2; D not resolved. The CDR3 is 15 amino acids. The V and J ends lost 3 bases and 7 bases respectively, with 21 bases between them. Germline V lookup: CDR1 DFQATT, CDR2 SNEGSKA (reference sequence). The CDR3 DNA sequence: TGCAGTGCTAGTCCCAACGTGATGGCGGCGGGTGGCTACACCTTC. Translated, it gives CSASPNVMAAGGYTF.

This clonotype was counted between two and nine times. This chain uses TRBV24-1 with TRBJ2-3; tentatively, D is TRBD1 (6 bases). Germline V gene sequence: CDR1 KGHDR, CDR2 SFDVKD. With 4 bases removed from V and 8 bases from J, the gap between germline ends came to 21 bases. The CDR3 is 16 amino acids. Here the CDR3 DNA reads TGTGCCACCAGTGACTCAACAACGACAGGTTCGGCTACGCAGTATTTT. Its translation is CATSDSTTTGSATQYF.

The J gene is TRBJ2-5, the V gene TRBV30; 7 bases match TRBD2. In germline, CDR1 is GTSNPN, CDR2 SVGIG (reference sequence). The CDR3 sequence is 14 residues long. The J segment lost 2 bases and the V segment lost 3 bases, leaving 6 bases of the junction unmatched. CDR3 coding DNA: TGTGCCTGGAGCGACGGGAGGAGGCAAGAGACCCAGTACTTC. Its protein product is CAWSDGRRQETQYF.

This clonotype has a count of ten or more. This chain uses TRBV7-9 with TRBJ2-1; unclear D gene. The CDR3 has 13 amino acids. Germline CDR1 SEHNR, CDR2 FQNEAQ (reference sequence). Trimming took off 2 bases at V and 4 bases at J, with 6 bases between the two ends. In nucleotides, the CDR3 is TGTGCCAGCAGCTTACGGCTTTACAATGAGCAGTTCTTC. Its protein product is CASSLRLYNEQFF.

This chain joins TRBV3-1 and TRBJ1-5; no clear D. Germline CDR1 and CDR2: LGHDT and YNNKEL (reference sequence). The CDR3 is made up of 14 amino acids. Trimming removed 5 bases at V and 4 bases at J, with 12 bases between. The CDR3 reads CASSSGAENQPQHF. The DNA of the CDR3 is TGTGCCAGCAGCTCGGGAGCCGAGAATCAGCCCCAGCATTTT.

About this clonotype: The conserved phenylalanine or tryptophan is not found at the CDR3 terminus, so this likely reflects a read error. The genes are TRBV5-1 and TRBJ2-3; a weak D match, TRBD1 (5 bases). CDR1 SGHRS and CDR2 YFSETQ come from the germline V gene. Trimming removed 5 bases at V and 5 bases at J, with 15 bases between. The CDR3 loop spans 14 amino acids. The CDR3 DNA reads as TGCGCCAGCAGTACGCCGGATCAGGGAGATACGCAGTATTCT. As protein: CASSTPDQGDTQYS.

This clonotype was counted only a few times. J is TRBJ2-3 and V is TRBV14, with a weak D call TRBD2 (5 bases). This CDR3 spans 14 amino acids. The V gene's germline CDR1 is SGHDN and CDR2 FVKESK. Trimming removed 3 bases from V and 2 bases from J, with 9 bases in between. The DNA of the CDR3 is TGTGCCAGCAGCCAGAGCGGACCCACAGATACGCAGTATTTT. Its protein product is CASSQSGPTDTQYF.

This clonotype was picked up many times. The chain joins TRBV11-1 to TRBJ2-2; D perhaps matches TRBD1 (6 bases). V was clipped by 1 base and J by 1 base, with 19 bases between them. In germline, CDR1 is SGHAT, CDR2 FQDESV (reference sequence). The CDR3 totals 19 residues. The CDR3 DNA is TGTGCCAGCAGCTTAGGCCCCCCGACCGGGACACAGAACACCGGGGAGCTGTTTTTT. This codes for CASSLGPPTGTQNTGELFF.

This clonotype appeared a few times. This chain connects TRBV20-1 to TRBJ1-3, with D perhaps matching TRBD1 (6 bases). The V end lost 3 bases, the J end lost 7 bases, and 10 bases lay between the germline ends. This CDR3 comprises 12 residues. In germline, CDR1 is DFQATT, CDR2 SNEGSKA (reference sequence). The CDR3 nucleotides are TGCAGTGCTAGTCTCACAGGGAACACCATATATTTT. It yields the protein CSASLTGNTIYF.

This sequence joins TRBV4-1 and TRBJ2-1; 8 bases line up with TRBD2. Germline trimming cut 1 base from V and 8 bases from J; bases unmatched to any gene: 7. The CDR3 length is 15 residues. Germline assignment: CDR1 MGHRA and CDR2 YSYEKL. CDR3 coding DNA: TGCGCCAGCAGCCAAGTCGGAGCGGGAGCCGATGAGCAGTTCTTC. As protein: CASSQVGAGADEQFF.

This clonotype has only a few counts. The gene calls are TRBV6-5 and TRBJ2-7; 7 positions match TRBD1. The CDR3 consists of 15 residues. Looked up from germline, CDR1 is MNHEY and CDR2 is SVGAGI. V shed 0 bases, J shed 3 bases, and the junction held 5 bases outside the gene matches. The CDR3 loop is CASSYSSGQNYEQYF. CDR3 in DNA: TGTGCCAGCAGTTACTCGTCGGGACAGAACTACGAGCAGTACTTC.

This CDR3 is CASSGVRVSGNTIYF. CDR3 bases: TGTGCCAGCAGCGGAGTCAGGGTCTCGGGAAACACCATATATTTT. The chain recombines TRBV4-2 with TRBJ1-3; a possible D gene is TRBD1 (5 bases). CDR1 LGHNA and CDR2 YNFKEQ come from the germline V gene. The CDR3 length is 15 residues. V lost 5 bases, J lost 4 bases, and 15 bases lay in between.

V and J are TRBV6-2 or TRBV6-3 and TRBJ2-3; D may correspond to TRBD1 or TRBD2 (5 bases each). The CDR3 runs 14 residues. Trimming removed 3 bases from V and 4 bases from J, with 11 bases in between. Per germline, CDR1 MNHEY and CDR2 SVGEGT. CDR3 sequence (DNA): TGTGCCAGCAGTTATCTGCTGGGACCAGATACGCAGTATTTT. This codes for CASSYLLGPDTQYF.

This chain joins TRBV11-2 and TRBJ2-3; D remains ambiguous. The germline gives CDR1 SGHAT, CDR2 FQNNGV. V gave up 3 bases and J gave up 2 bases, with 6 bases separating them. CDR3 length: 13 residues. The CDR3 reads CASSFYTTDTQYF. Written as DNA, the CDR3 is TGTGCCAGCAGCTTTTATACCACAGATACGCAGTATTTT.

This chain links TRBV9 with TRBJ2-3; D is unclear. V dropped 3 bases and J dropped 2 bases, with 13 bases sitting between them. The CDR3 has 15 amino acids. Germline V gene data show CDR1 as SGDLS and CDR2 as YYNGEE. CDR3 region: CASSAILTVTDTQYF. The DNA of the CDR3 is TGTGCCAGCAGCGCCATTCTAACTGTCACAGATACGCAGTATTTT.

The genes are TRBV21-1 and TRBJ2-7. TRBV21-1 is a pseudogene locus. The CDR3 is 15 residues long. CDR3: CASSNWGVSSYEQYF. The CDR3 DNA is TGTGCCAGCAGCAACTGGGGTGTTAGCTCCTACGAGCAGTACTTC.

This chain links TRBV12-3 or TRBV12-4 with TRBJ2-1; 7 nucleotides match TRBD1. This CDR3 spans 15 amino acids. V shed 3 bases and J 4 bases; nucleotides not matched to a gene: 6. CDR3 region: CASSFSMGQYNEQFF. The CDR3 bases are TGTGCCAGCAGTTTCTCCATGGGACAGTACAATGAGCAGTTCTTC.

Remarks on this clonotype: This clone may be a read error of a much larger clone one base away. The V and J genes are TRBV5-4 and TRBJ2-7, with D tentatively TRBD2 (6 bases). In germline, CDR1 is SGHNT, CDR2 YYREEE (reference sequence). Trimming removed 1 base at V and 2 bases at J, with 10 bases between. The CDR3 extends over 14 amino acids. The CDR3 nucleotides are TGTGCCAGCAGCTTGTGCGGGACCACCTACGAGCAGTACTTC. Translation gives CASSLCGTTYEQYF.

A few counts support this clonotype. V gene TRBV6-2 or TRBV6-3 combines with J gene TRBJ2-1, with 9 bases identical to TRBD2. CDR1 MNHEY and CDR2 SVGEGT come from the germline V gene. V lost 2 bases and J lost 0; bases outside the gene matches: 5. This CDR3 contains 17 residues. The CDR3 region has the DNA TGTGCCAGCAGTTACCCGACTAGCGGAGGCTCCTACAATGAGCAGTTCTTC. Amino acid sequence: CASSYPTSGGSYNEQFF.

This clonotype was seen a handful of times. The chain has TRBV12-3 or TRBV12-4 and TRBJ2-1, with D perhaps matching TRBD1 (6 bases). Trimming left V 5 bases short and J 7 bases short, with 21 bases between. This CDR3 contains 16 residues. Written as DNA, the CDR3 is TGTGCCAGCAGTAGAAATATCGCAGGGGTTGGAAATGAGCAGTTCTTC. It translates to CASSRNIAGVGNEQFF.